One and the same sample provided the 15 T cell receptor beta chains below, sequenced in a study of graft-versus-host responses after intestinal transplantation. The data were produced by immunoSEQ multiplex PCR, yet TCRdb's version contains in-frame clones alone and is incomplete. The sample yields some 130,000 clones, just over 90% seen once. Which antigens these TCRs recognize remains unknown. Here the sequenced sample was unstimulated CD4+ T cells sorted from spleen or lymph node cells, taken before intestinal transplant. The receptors were sampled from a human donor who received an intestinal transplant.

The genes are TRBV6-1 and TRBJ1-1; a possible D gene is TRBD1 (5 bases). CDR3 length equals 14 residues. Trimming pared 7 bases from V and 0 bases from J, leaving 12 bases between. Germline V gene sequence: CDR1 MNHNS, CDR2 SASEGT. Here the CDR3 reads CASTQGEVNTEAFF. In DNA, the CDR3 is TGTGCCAGCACTCAAGGGGAGGTGAACACTGAAGCTTTCTTT.

The chain recombines TRBV15 with TRBJ2-1; D is perhaps TRBD1 (5 bases). Germline V lookup: CDR1 LNHNV, CDR2 YYDKDF (reference sequence). The CDR3 consists of 13 residues. V lost 3 bases and J lost 7, with 10 bases in between. For the CDR3, the DNA is TGTGCCACCAGCAGGACACAGGAAAATGAGCAGTTCTTC. The encoded protein is CATSRTQENEQFF.

This chain joins TRBV7-3 and TRBJ1-1; D unclear. Germline CDR1 reads SGHTA; CDR2 reads FQGTGA. The CDR3 runs to 13 residues. The V end lost 1 base, the J end lost 1 base, and 4 bases lay between the germline ends. The CDR3 is CASSLNANTEAFF. CDR3 sequence (DNA): TGTGCCAGCAGCTTAAATGCGAACACTGAAGCTTTCTTT.

J is TRBJ2-1 and V is TRBV29-1, with TRBD2 identical over 9 bases. Germline loops: CDR1 SQVTM, CDR2 ANQGSEA. The CDR3 covers 14 residues. With 7 bases clipped from V and 8 bases from J, the junction kept 12 bases outside the gene matches. The DNA of the CDR3 is TGCAGCGCCGCGGGGCGGGGGGGCCGGGATGAGCAGTTCTTC. It encodes CSAAGRGGRDEQFF.

The V and J genes are TRBV5-5 and TRBJ2-1; D not certain. Trimming took 4 bases from V and 7 from J, leaving 12 bases between them. The CDR3 contains 13 residues. Looked up from germline, CDR1 is SGHKS and CDR2 is YYEKEE (reference sequence). The CDR3 bases are TGTGCCAGCAGCCTAACCCCGGGTAATGAGCAGTTCTTC. Translating gives CASSLTPGNEQFF.

The rearrangement links TRBV19 to TRBJ1-2; D perhaps matches TRBD1 (5 bases). Trimming pared 5 bases from V and 8 bases from J, leaving 18 bases between. The CDR3 extends over 14 amino acids. The germline V gene encodes CDR1 LNHDA and CDR2 SQIVND (reference sequence). The CDR3 loop is CASSFRPGGRGYTF. CDR3 in DNA: TGTGCCAGTAGTTTTCGACCGGGGGGTAGGGGCTACACCTTC.

V gene TRBV29-1 combines with J gene TRBJ1-1; no clear D gene. The V end lost 7 bases, the J end lost 3 bases, and 6 bases lay between the germline ends. The CDR3 is made up of 10 amino acids. From germline, CDR1 is SQVTM and CDR2 ANQGSEA. CDR3 DNA: TGCAGCGGAGGGTACACTGAAGCTTTCTTT. Its translation is CSGGYTEAFF.

The chain recombines TRBV5-1 with TRBJ1-1; D is perhaps TRBD1 (6 bases). Germline assignment: CDR1 SGHRS and CDR2 YFSETQ. The CDR3 loop spans 15 amino acids. V lost 0 bases to trimming and J lost 3 bases, with 12 bases between them. DNA of the CDR3: TGCGCCAGCAGCTTGGTGGGGGCGGCGTACACTGAAGCTTTCTTT. Amino acids: CASSLVGAAYTEAFF.

The count of this clone is one. The chain couples TRBV27 to TRBJ1-3, with 9 bases lining up with TRBD1. The CDR3 loop spans 19 amino acids. Unmatched junction bases numbered 15, after V lost 6 bases and J lost 0 bases. The germline V gene encodes CDR1 MNHEY and CDR2 SMNVEV (reference sequence). This CDR3 is CASSSVPITGGTSGNTIYF. CDR3 bases: TGTGCCAGCAGCTCCGTCCCAATCACAGGGGGCACCTCTGGAAACACCATATATTTT.

V and J are TRBV19 and TRBJ2-7; TRBD2 is a possible D gene (5 bases). Per the germline V gene, CDR1 is LNHDA and CDR2 is SQIVND (reference sequence). V was shortened by 0 bases and J by 3 bases, with 9 bases between the two germline ends. CDR3 length equals 14 residues. The DNA for the CDR3 is TGTGCCAGTAGTATAGAGTTCGGGGACTACGAGCAGTACTTC. Encoded protein: CASSIEFGDYEQYF.

V usage is TRBV9 and J usage is TRBJ1-2; no clear D gene. The CDR3 consists of 15 residues. Germline V lookup: CDR1 SGDLS, CDR2 YYNGEE. The V end lost 0 bases, the J end lost 0 bases, and 9 bases lay between the germline ends. For the CDR3, the DNA is TGTGCCAGCAGCGTAGGGGTACAGCCTAACTATGGCTACACCTTC. Protein: CASSVGVQPNYGYTF.

The chain uses TRBV28 and TRBJ2-3, with a weak D call TRBD2 (6 bases). Germline V CDR1 and CDR2: MDHEN, SYDVKM. CDR3 size: 17 residues. The V and J ends lost 5 bases and 0 bases respectively, with 18 bases between them. CDR3 protein: CASSRLGGAISTDTQYF. Written as DNA, the CDR3 is TGTGCCAGCAGTCGCCTCGGGGGAGCCATCAGCACAGATACGCAGTATTTT.

The rearrangement uses TRBV19 and TRBJ1-3; D unresolved. V lost 6 bases and J 2 bases, leaving 11 bases between the germline ends. There are 14 residues in the CDR3. Per the germline V gene, CDR1 is LNHDA and CDR2 is SQIVND (reference sequence). CDR3 sequence reads: CASSMGRTGNTIYF. Written as DNA, the CDR3 is TGTGCCAGTAGCATGGGCCGAACTGGAAACACCATATATTTT. The complete variable domain, with remaining parts taken from reference TRBV19 and TRBJ1-3, reads DGGITQSPKYLFRKEGQNVTLSCEQNLNHDAMYWYRQDPGQGLRLIYYSQIVNDFQKGDIAEGYSVSREKKESFPLTVTSAQKNPTAFYLCASSMGRTGNTIYFGEGSWLTVV.

This chain links TRBV5-1 with TRBJ2-5; D gene ambiguous. V lost 7 bases, J lost 2 bases, and 18 bases lay in between. The CDR3 is 15 amino acids. Germline CDR1 is SGHRS and CDR2 is YFSETQ. This CDR3 reads CASSPRWGTQETQYF. The CDR3 DNA sequence: TGCGCCAGCTCCCCGAGGTGGGGAACGCAAGAGACCCAGTACTTC.

The chain links TRBV18 to TRBJ2-7, with 8 nucleotides matching TRBD1. This CDR3 is 15 amino acids long. Germline CDR1 reads KGHSH; CDR2 reads LQKENI. The J segment lost 2 bases and the V segment lost 3 bases, leaving 6 bases of the junction unmatched. As DNA, the CDR3 is TGTGCCAGCTCACCTGGGACAGGAGGAACCTACGAGCAGTACTTC. Residues: CASSPGTGGTYEQYF.